This TCR beta chain was documented in a study of CD8+ T cells in alopecia areata. Germline trimming cut 4 bases from V and 4 bases from J; bases unmatched to any gene: 4. This CDR3 contains 14 residues. The germline V gene encodes CDR1 MNHEY and CDR2 SMNVEV (reference sequence). In the case of this clone: No antigen is known for it.

cDNA serving as the sequencing template came from extracted, reverse transcribed RNA. Method: immunoSEQ multiplex PCR; TCRdb's copy keeps in-frame clones and lacks some. Of approximately 66,000 clones listed, approximately 58% are singletons. General study points: Resident alphabeta T cells of normal skin are also sequenced in scalp samples.

V gene TRBV27 combines with J gene TRBJ1-2; 9 nucleotides align to TRBD1. This sample comprised CD8+ T cells sorted from blood, obtained at week 0. The sequence was collected from a human donor with alopecia areata. CDR3 sequence (DNA): TGTGCCAGCAGTTCCCCGGGACAGGGCTATGGCTACACCTTC. Its protein product is CASSSPGQGYGYTF.